The rows below give T cell receptor beta chains drawn from one sample of a study of CD8+ T cells in alopecia areata. The data were produced by immunoSEQ multiplex PCR, yet TCRdb's version contains in-frame clones alone and is incomplete. The table lists under 20,000 clones, approximately 56% of them singletons. The sample in question was skin, obtained at week 4, from a patient treated with tofacitinib. Receptors originate from a human donor with alopecia areata. Each CDR3 is given with its conserved first and last residue. D genes are given only for firm matches. Size is omitted from some rows. Given values are once, few, many or a class for expanded clones.

v_call	clone_size	d_call	j_call	cdr3_nt	cdr3_aa
TRBV14	.	TRBD2	TRBJ2-5	TGTGCCAGCAGCCAACCCGGTGGTAGCGGGGGCCCTCAAGAGACCCAGTACTTC	CASSQPGGSGGPQETQYF
TRBV7-3	.	.	TRBJ2-2	TGTGCCAGCAGCTTAGGGGGACTGGGGAACACCGGGGAGCTGTTTTTT	CASSLGGLGNTGELFF
TRBV4-1	few	TRBD2	TRBJ2-1	TGCGCCAGCAGCCCGGGACTACGAGGCAATGAGCAGTTCTTC	CASSPGLRGNEQFF
TRBV5-6	.	.	TRBJ2-2	TGTGCCAGCAGCTGGACAGCTCGCCACCTAGGAGAGCTGTTTTTT	CASSWTARHLGELFF
TRBV4-1	.	.	TRBJ2-5	TGCGCCAGCAGCCCTACCCACCGACGTCGGACGGGGGAGACCCAGTACTTC	CASSPTHRRRTGETQYF
TRBV5-1	.	.	TRBJ1-3	TGCGCCAGCAGCTTGGAGGCCAGGGGTTCTGGAAACACCATATATTTT	CASSLEARGSGNTIYF
TRBV19	once	TRBD1	TRBJ2-1	TGTGCCAGTACGATAACCTCGTCGGGACAGGGAGAATCCTACAATGAGCAGTTCTTC	CASTITSSGQGESYNEQFF
TRBV7-9	.	.	TRBJ2-1	TGTGCCAGCAGCTTAGAACTAGGCGAGCAGTTCTTC	CASSLELGEQFF
TRBV5-4	.	TRBD2	TRBJ2-1	TGTGCCAGCAGCTTGCTCAGCGGGGGCTACAATGAGCAGTTCTTC	CASSLLSGGYNEQFF
TRBV13	.	TRBD1	TRBJ1-1	TGTGCCAGCAGCCCTCACAGGGGTTTGAACACTGAAGCTTTCTTT	CASSPHRGLNTEAFF
TRBV4-1	few	TRBD1	TRBJ1-2	TGCGCCAGCAGCCAAGACGAGTTCGTTAGAGGGGGCGTCTATGGCTACACCTTC	CASSQDEFVRGGVYGYTF
TRBV28	few	.	TRBJ1-2	TGTGCCAGCAGTCCCACCCTCGGGGGCCGCTATGGCTACACCTTC	CASSPTLGGRYGYTF
TRBV7-3	few	.	TRBJ2-6	TGTGCCAGCAGTCGTCCGGGCGGGTTCTCTGGGGCCAACGTCCTGACTTTC	CASSRPGGFSGANVLTF
TRBV7-9	few	.	TRBJ2-3	TGTGCCAGCAGTCGACAGGTTACAGATACGCAGTATTTT	CASSRQVTDTQYF
TRBV30	once	.	TRBJ1-4	TGTGCCTGGACCCGGGACGTCAATGAAAAACTGTTTTTT	CAWTRDVNEKLFF
TRBV6-5	.	.	TRBJ1-2	TGTGCCAGCAGTGAAACGGACTATGGCTACACCTTC	CASSETDYGYTF
TRBV7-3	.	.	TRBJ2-3	TGTGCCAGCAGCTTCAGGGGGGCTGGGACAGATACGCAGTATTTT	CASSFRGAGTDTQYF
TRBV5-1	few	TRBD1	TRBJ1-2	TGCGCCAGCAGCGAAGATACAGGGGTGGAGGGCTACACCTTC	CASSEDTGVEGYTF
TRBV4-1	few	.	TRBJ2-5	TGCGCCAGCAGCCAAGGGGCAGCCCAAGAGACCCAGTACTTC	CASSQGAAQETQYF
TRBV29-1	once	.	TRBJ1-2	TGCAGCGCCCTTGAGCCAGGGGTCTATGGCTACACCTTC	CSALEPGVYGYTF
TRBV7-2	.	.	TRBJ1-2	TGTGCCAGCAGCTTAGTTTTCAGCTATGGCTACACCTTC	CASSLVFSYGYTF
TRBV13	.	TRBD1	TRBJ2-7	TGTGCCAGCAGAAAACAGGGGGGTGTCTACGAGCAGTACTTC	CASRKQGGVYEQYF
TRBV5-4	.	TRBD2	TRBJ2-3	TGTGCCAGCAGCTTGGTCGGCGGGGGGCGGGGGAATACGCAGTATTTT	CASSLVGGGRGNTQYF
TRBV6-5	.	TRBD1	TRBJ2-1	TGTGCCAGCAGTTACCAGACAGGGATGGAGTTCTTC	CASSYQTGMEFF